This section outlines one T cell receptor beta chain sequence together with its context. This entry belongs to a study of regulatory dendritic cells for organ transplantation. The repertoire was sequenced with immunoSEQ multiplex PCR; TCRdb's copy has only in-frame clones and lacks some. The table lists fewer than 40,000 clones, around nine tenths of them singletons. Source material: naive CD4+ T cells from blood. Documented subset: CD45RA+ naive T cells. The TCR sequence derives from a human donor in good health.

DNA for the CDR3: TGTGCCTGGAGTCCCACCAGGACTAGCGGATACAATGAGCAGTTCTTC. This sequence encodes CAWSPTRTSGYNEQFF. The gene calls are TRBV30 and TRBJ2-1; the match to TRBD2 covers 10 bases. This CDR3 is built from 16 residues. Germline CDR1 reads GTSNPN; CDR2 reads SVGIG (reference sequence). V lost 2 bases, J lost 4 bases, and 8 bases stayed unmatched.